The TCR beta chain under discussion was sequenced for a study of cytomegalovirus exposure and HLA in healthy donors. As regards this clone: Its antigen remains unknown.

Trimming took 7 bases from V and 1 from J, leaving 7 bases between them. Germline assignment: CDR1 SNHLY and CDR2 FYNNEI. This CDR3 has 12 residues. Produced via immunoSEQ multiplex PCR; TCRdb's table is partial and in-frame only. The top ten hold roughly 0.8% of the sample, which has about 360,000 clones, roughly 88% seen once. Study-wide findings and caveats: Subsequent analysis found a tendency for first-cohort TCR clusters to co-occur within the 110 or so validation repertoires. Accounts indicate the classifier identified cytomegalovirus status with strong specificity and sensitivity. Among TCR beta chains, those listed as cytomegalovirus-associated numbered some 160. Confirmation was obtained in vitro that a few CMV-associated chains are specific for CMV antigens.

The clonotype originates from a woman aged 18-29 years in good health and CMV-seronegative. The sample consisted of PBMCs. The chain joins TRBV2 to TRBJ1-1; D uncertain. DNA of the CDR3: TGTGCCAGCATAGTTCCGAACACTGAAGCTTTCTTT. Its protein is CASIVPNTEAFF.